There are many counts of the clone carrying this T cell receptor beta chain. Its target is not known. With V trimmed by 4 bases and J by 6 bases, 4 bases remained unmatched. The length of the CDR3 is 12 residues. The germline V gene has CDR1 DFQATT and CDR2 SNEGSKA (reference sequence). This entry belongs to a study of T-cell reconstitution after alpha-beta-depleted transplantation in children. General observations from the study: After transplant, high TCRbeta diversity at day 60 in some patients arose from surviving recipient T cells and thymic progenitors. Newly generated T cells supplied most T-cell counts and diversity one year post-transplant. Reportedly, alpha-beta T cells present about two months post-transplant originated from several hundred expanded clones of graft origin.

This sample's TCRbeta library carried unique molecular identifier barcodes. One entry per CDR3 protein results from TCRdb running MiXCR on the PCR reads. The table lists about 200,000 distinct CDR3 sequences, approximately 7% of them singletons. Here the sequenced sample was PBMCs, taken before TCRalphabeta/CD19-depleted stem cell transplant. The chain is built from TRBV20-1 and TRBJ2-7; 9 nucleotides align to TRBD1. This sequence was found in a boy aged 2 to 9 with acute lymphoblastic leukemia, due to receive a stem cell transplant. In nucleotides, the CDR3 is TGCAGTGCTACTGAACAGGGGGCCGAGCAGTACTTC. As protein: CSATEQGAEQYF.